This T cell receptor beta chain emerged from a study of T-cell reconstitution after alpha-beta-depleted transplantation in children. Study observations and caveats: T-cell numbers and diversity one year post-transplant derived largely from freshly generated T cells. After transplant, high TCRbeta diversity at day 60 in some patients arose from surviving recipient T cells and thymic progenitors. There were reportedly several hundred expanded graft clones from which alpha-beta T cells came about two months after transplant.

Looked up from germline, CDR1 is MNHNS and CDR2 is SASEGT. The CDR3 sequence is 15 residues long. V lost 3 bases and J 3 bases, leaving 12 bases between the germline ends. During its preparation, the TCRbeta library received unique molecular identifiers. One entry per CDR3 protein, called by TCRdb with MiXCR from the PCR reads. The sample gives about 580,000 distinct CDR3 sequences, more than 20% of which show up once; about a third is in the top ten. This clonotype has just a few counts. The antigen is undetermined. The chain has TRBV6-1 and TRBJ1-5; tentative D call: TRBD1 (5 bases). The source was PBMCs, collected before TCRalphabeta/CD19-depleted stem cell transplant. The receptor comes from a boy under two years old with Wiskott-Aldrich syndrome, due to receive a stem cell transplant. CDR3: CASSDFWGNNQPQHF. The CDR3 DNA is TGTGCCAGCAGTGATTTCTGGGGGAACAATCAGCCCCAGCATTTT.